The rows below give T cell receptor beta chains drawn from one sample of a study of T cells in Graves' hyperthyroidism and ophthalmopathy. MiXCR was run by TCRdb on the multiplex PCR reads, yielding one entry per CDR3 protein. The repertoire consists of a few hundred thousand distinct CDR3 sequences, with more than 45% occurring once and the leading ten covering around 8%. Sequencing was done on a sample of peripheral blood or thyroid tissue (not recorded which). The receptors stem from a woman aged 18-30 years with Graves' hyperthyroidism. Both conserved end residues are part of each CDR3. Fields, in order: J gene, V gene, CDR3 protein.

>TRBJ2-3|TRBV20-1
CSAPRAGVTDTQYF
>TRBJ1-2|TRBV13
CASSLGDRGYDGYTF
>TRBJ1-1|TRBV24-1
CATSDPWGTIPYTKAFF
>TRBJ2-2|TRBV20-1
CSAISDRWELFF
>TRBJ1-2|TRBV7-9
CASSYPGHYGYTF
>TRBJ1-2|TRBV5-1
CASSPGQPVEYGYTF
>TRBJ2-5|TRBV29-1
CSLARAWEGTQYF
>TRBJ2-5|TRBV24-1
CATSVEWTAETQYF
>TRBJ1-1|TRBV7-9
CASTGMSTEAFF
>TRBJ2-2|TRBV15
CATSIPGTGSTGELFF
>TRBJ2-5|TRBV20-1
CSARDLLAGTETQYF
>TRBJ2-7|TRBV14
CASIKGTSGYEQYF
>TRBJ2-3|TRBV20-1
CSAIGSRWGFTDTQYF
>TRBJ1-2|TRBV7-2
CASSLDPLDGYTF
>TRBJ1-1|TRBV11-2
CASSSIGDYTEAFF
>TRBJ2-2|TRBV5-6
CASSQDLGPRMSGELFF
>TRBJ1-3|TRBV2
CASSELGQPSSGNTIYF
>TRBJ1-1|TRBV6-7
CARSSSKNTEAFF
>NA|TRBV14
CASSQDLSGRGNEQFF
>TRBJ1-5|TRBV7-6
CASSPKGTWSNQPQHF
>TRBJ1-1|TRBV29-1
CSVGLANTEAFF
>TRBJ1-2|TRBV7-9
CASTPGQGTWGYTF
>TRBJ2-7|TRBV2
CASDRGSGEQYF
>TRBJ2-3|TRBV2
CASSLRLPRADGGTDTQYF
>TRBJ1-4|TRBV29-1
CSVDCFGVGEKLFF
>TRBJ2-5|TRBV6-6
CASSYSRTGNQETQYF
>TRBJ2-6|TRBV29-1
CSVEVKGPGANVLTF
>TRBJ1-6|TRBV24-1
CATSDELAGTGKHSPLHF
>TRBJ2-7|TRBV6-2/TRBV6-3
CASSSTSGSSEQYF
>TRBJ2-7|TRBV2
CASIITTGTGAYEQYF
>TRBJ1-2|TRBV19
CASIQGQGDYGYTF
>TRBJ1-5|TRBV5-1
CASSLTQW
>TRBJ1-1|TRBV2
CASSTDRGTEAFF
>TRBJ1-2|TRBV11-2
CVSRYRDNANYGYTF
>TRBJ2-7|TRBV5-8
CASSGLADYEQYF
>TRBJ2-2|TRBV7-9
CASSLNAQSGELFF
>TRBJ2-7|TRBV12-5
CASGPKREGLLFEQYF
>TRBJ1-6|TRBV12-3/TRBV12-4
CASSLEQGIRSYNSPLHF
>TRBJ1-2|TRBV7-7
CASSLQTSGHTF
>TRBJ2-6|TRBV15
CATSRDFGANVLTF
>TRBJ1-6|TRBV6-1
CASSEVFNRNSPLHF
>TRBJ1-1|TRBV30
CAWSVRGDTEAFF
>TRBJ2-2|TRBV7-3
CASSLAGTGSPGELFF
>TRBJ1-1|TRBV7-3
CASSRDRGATNEAFF
>TRBJ2-2|TRBV13
CASSTLGLPDKGYGELFF
>TRBJ1-3|TRBV7-2
CASSEKGIGTGNTIYF
>TRBJ2-3|TRBV7-3
CASRQTSTDTQYF
>TRBJ1-2|TRBV29-1
CSVPGQGTYEYGYTF
>TRBJ2-5|TRBV9
CASSLRKGREETQYF
>TRBJ1-3|TRBV4-3
CASSQEGRYGNTIYF
>TRBJ1-1|TRBV6-6
CASSYSFTRDAFF
>TRBJ2-5|TRBV15
CATSRDRFDQPQYF
>TRBJ2-2|TRBV29-1
CSWRAWTGELFF
>TRBJ2-1|TRBV29-1
CSVGGVPTNEQFF
>TRBJ2-1|TRBV2
CASSRTSGRAHQNEQFF
>TRBJ2-5|TRBV4-2
CASSRHPKGTGVLQETQYF
>TRBJ1-1|TRBV6-5
CASRSQGTMNTEAFF